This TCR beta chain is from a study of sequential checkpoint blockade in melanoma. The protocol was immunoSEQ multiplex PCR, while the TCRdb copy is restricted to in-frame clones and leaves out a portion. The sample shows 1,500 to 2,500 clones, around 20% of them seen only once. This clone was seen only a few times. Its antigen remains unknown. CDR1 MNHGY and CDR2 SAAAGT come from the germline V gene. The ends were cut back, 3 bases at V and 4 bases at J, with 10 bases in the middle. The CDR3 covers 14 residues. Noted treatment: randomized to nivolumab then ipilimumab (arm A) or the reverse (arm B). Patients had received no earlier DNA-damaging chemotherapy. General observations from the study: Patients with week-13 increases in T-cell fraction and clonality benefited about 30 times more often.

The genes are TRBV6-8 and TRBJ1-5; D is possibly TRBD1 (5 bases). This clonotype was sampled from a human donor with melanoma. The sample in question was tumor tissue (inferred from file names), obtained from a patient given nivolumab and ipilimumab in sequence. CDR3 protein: CASSYSGGNQPQHF. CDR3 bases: TGTGCCAGCAGTTATTCGGGGGGGAATCAGCCCCAGCATTTT.